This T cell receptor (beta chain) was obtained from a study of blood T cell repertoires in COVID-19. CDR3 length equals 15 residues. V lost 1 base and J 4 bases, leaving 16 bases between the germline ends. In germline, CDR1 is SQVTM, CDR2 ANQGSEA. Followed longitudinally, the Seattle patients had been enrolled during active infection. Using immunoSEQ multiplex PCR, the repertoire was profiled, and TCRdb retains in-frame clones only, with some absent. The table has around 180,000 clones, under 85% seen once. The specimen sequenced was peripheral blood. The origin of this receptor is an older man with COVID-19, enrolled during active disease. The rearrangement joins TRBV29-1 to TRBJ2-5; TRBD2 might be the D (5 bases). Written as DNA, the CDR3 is TGCAGCGTTGAAGTAAGAGGGAGAACGGTAGAGACCCAGTACTTC. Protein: CSVEVRGRTVETQYF.